Below are 17 T cell receptor beta chains sequenced from a single sample in a study of sequential checkpoint blockade in melanoma. Treatment given: randomized to nivolumab then ipilimumab (arm A) or the reverse (arm B). Here immunoSEQ multiplex PCR was the method, and the copy in TCRdb shows in-frame clones only, minus some. The table has roughly 20,000 clones, around four fifths seen once. The sample here was CD8+ T cells sorted from blood (inferred from file names), taken from a patient given nivolumab and ipilimumab in sequence. These receptor sequences come from a human donor with melanoma.

The chain recombines TRBV14 with TRBJ1-1, with 9 bases identical to TRBD1. The V and J ends lost 4 bases and 6 bases, in that order; junction bases with no gene match: 6. The CDR3 sequence is 14 residues long. Germline-derived CDR1 and CDR2 are SGHDN and FVKESK. The CDR3 region is CASSRTGVVAEAFF. In DNA, the CDR3 is TGTGCCAGCAGCCGGACAGGGGTGGTTGCTGAAGCTTTCTTT.

The chain carries TRBV5-1 and TRBJ1-1; TRBD1 agrees at 7 bases. Germline values: CDR1 SGHRS, CDR2 YFSETQ. With V trimmed by 3 bases and J by 6 bases, 5 bases remained unmatched. CDR3 length: 13 residues. For the CDR3, the DNA is TGCGCCAGCAGCTCAGGACAGGAACCTGAAGCTTTCTTT. Its translation is CASSSGQEPEAFF.

The gene calls are TRBV6-4 and TRBJ2-3, with 8 nucleotides matching TRBD1. The J segment lost 3 bases and the V segment lost 3 bases, leaving 2 bases of the junction unmatched. This CDR3 contains 14 residues. Germline CDR1 reads MRHNA; CDR2 reads SNTAGT. The CDR3 region has the DNA TGTGCCAGCAGTGAGACAGGGGAAACAGATACGCAGTATTTT. This codes for CASSETGETDTQYF.

CDR3 sequence: CASTPGQGADTQYF. CDR3 bases: TGTGCCAGCACCCCGGGACAGGGGGCAGATACGCAGTATTTT. This chain uses TRBV6-1 with TRBJ2-3; TRBD1 matches 11 bases. The V gene's germline CDR1 is MNHNS and CDR2 SASEGT. J was trimmed by 4 bases and V by 7 bases; bases with no gene match: 4. The CDR3 runs to 14 residues.

J is TRBJ1-2 and V is TRBV27; 9 nucleotides align to TRBD1. The germline gives CDR1 MNHEY, CDR2 SMNVEV (reference sequence). V lost 2 bases and J lost 14; bases outside the gene matches: 12. This CDR3 has 14 amino acids. This chain's CDR3 is CASSLMVQGAPETF. CDR3 coding DNA: TGTGCCAGCAGTTTAATGGTACAGGGGGCCCCGGAGACCTTC.

The rearrangement links TRBV10-2 to TRBJ1-1; D ambiguous. The CDR3 contains 13 residues. Germline CDR1 and CDR2: WSHSY and SAAADI. With 0 bases removed from V and 11 bases from J, the gap between germline ends came to 13 bases. The CDR3 coding sequence is TGCGCCAGCAGTGAGTCCCGGCTCACGGAGGCTTTCTTT. It specifies CASSESRLTEAFF.

This chain uses TRBV10-3 with TRBJ1-1, with TRBD1 as a possible D gene (6 bases). In germline, CDR1 is ENHRY, CDR2 SYGVKD. The length of the CDR3 is 17 residues. The V and J ends lost 3 bases and 0 bases respectively, with 17 bases between them. The CDR3 sequence is CAISEYPQGGMNTEAFF. CDR3 DNA sequence: TGTGCCATCAGTGAATATCCCCAAGGGGGAATGAACACTGAAGCTTTCTTT.

The CDR3 sequence is CASSEFGAGVSGNEQFF. In DNA form, the CDR3 reads TGCGCCAGCAGTGAGTTTGGGGCGGGAGTCTCGGGTAATGAGCAGTTCTTC. The chain employs TRBV10-2 and TRBJ2-1; 7 positions match TRBD2. Germline V CDR1 and CDR2: WSHSY, SAAADI. This CDR3 is 17 amino acids long. Losses at the gene ends were 1 base for V and 7 bases for J; bases not matched to a gene: 13.

There are a few counts of this clone. V is TRBV7-9 and J is TRBJ2-1; no clear D. Germline CDR1 and CDR2: SEHNR and FQNEAQ (reference sequence). Trimming removed 3 bases from V and 5 bases from J, with 5 bases in between. This CDR3 comprises 12 residues. CDR3 bases: TGTGCCAGCAGCTTTCTCGACAATGAGCAGTTCTTC. Its translation is CASSFLDNEQFF.

This clone was recorded a few times. V is TRBV27 and J is TRBJ2-5, with D possibly being TRBD2 (5 bases). The J call is uncertain, as TRBJ2-7 better fits the DNA end. CDR3 length equals 15 residues. Germline V CDR1 and CDR2: MNHEY, SMNVEV (reference sequence). In DNA form, the CDR3 reads TGTGCCAGCACTCAAGGAGCGGCTCAATCCTACGAGCAGTACTTC. It translates to CASTQGAAQSYEQYF.

The V gene is TRBV5-1, the J gene TRBJ2-7; 11 bases are a match to TRBD2. This CDR3 comprises 15 residues. Looked up from germline, CDR1 is SGHRS and CDR2 is YFSETQ. Trimming cost V 0 bases and J 5 bases; bases outside gene matches: 4. CDR3 nucleotides: TGCGCCAGCAGCTTGGAACTAGCGGGGGTTGACGAGCAGTACTTC. Its translation is CASSLELAGVDEQYF.

The chain carries TRBV6-4 and TRBJ2-3, with TRBD2 matching over 8 bases. V was pared by 4 bases and J by 4 bases, with 7 bases of the junction left unmatched. The CDR3 is made up of 15 amino acids. Germline-derived CDR1 and CDR2 are MRHNA and SNTAGT. The CDR3 region is CASSAAGGVADTQYF. The DNA for the CDR3 is TGTGCCAGCAGTGCCGCCGGGGGGGTGGCAGATACGCAGTATTTT.

This clone counts as medium-sized. The V and J genes are TRBV14 and TRBJ2-1, with TRBD1 matching over 10 bases. V lost 3 bases to trimming and J lost 5 bases; unmatched junction nucleotides: 13. Germline V gives CDR1 SGHDN, CDR2 FVKESK. CDR3 size: 18 residues. The CDR3 DNA reads TGTGCCAGCAGCCATGTGGTCGGTGACAGGGGGCATGACAATGAGCAGTTCTTC. Translated, it gives CASSHVVGDRGHDNEQFF.

The chain links TRBV7-2 to TRBJ2-3, with 9 bases identical to TRBD2. Germline values: CDR1 SGHTA, CDR2 FQGNSA. V lost 2 bases to trimming and J lost 0 bases; unmatched junction nucleotides: 6. This CDR3 is built from 17 residues. This CDR3 is CASSLRAGGLSTDTQYF. The CDR3 region has the DNA TGTGCCAGCAGCTTACGGGCGGGGGGGCTTAGCACAGATACGCAGTATTTT.

CDR3 amino acids: CASRKLAGDAYEQYF. As DNA, the CDR3 is TGTGCCAGCAGGAAACTAGCGGGGGACGCCTACGAGCAGTACTTC. This chain joins TRBV7-2 and TRBJ2-7; 11 positions match TRBD2. V lost 6 bases and J lost 2; bases outside the gene matches: 6. There are 15 residues in the CDR3. Germline CDR1 is SGHTA and CDR2 is FQGNSA. The full variable domain, in which reference TRBV7-2 and TRBJ2-7 provide the parts outside the CDR3, is GAGVSQSPSNKVTEKGKDVELRCDPISGHTALYWYRQSLGQGLEFLIYFQGNSAPDKSGLPSDRFSAERTGGSVSTLTIQRTQQEDSAVYLCASRKLAGDAYEQYFGPGTRLTVT.

V usage is TRBV5-5 and J usage is TRBJ1-1; a weak D match, TRBD1 (6 bases). Germline-derived CDR1 and CDR2 are SGHKS and YYEKEE (reference sequence). V was cut by 4 bases and J by 2 bases, with 15 bases left in between. This CDR3 has 15 residues. CDR3 in amino acids: CASSLWTDLNTEAFF. The CDR3 DNA is TGTGCCAGCAGCCTGTGGACAGACCTAAACACTGAAGCTTTCTTT.

This clone was recorded only once. The DNA of the CDR3 is TGCGCCAGCAGCCAGGACGGACAGGGGGCCTCCTACGAGCAGTACTTC. Protein product: CASSQDGQGASYEQYF. The genes are TRBV4-1 and TRBJ2-7, with TRBD1 matching 11 bases. There are 16 residues in the CDR3. From germline, CDR1 is MGHRA and CDR2 YSYEKL. V lost 3 bases, J lost 0 bases, and 4 bases stayed unmatched.